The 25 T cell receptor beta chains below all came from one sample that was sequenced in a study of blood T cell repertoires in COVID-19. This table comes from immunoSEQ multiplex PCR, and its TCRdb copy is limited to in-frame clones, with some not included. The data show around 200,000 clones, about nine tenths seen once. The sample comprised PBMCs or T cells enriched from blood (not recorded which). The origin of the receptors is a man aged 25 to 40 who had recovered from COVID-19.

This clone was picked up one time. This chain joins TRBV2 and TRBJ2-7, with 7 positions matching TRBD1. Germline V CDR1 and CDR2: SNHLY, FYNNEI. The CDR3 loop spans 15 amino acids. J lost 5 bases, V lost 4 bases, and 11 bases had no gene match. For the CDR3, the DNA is TGTGCCAGCAGTGCCACCGGGACAGCGCCGGACGAGCAGTACTTC. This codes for CASSATGTAPDEQYF.

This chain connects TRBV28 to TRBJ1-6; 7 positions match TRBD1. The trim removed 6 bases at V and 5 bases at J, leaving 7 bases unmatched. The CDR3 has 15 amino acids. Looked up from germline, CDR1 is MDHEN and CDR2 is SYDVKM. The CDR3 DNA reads TGTGCCAGCAGGGACGAAACAGGGGATAATTCACCCCTCCACTTT. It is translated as CASRDETGDNSPLHF.

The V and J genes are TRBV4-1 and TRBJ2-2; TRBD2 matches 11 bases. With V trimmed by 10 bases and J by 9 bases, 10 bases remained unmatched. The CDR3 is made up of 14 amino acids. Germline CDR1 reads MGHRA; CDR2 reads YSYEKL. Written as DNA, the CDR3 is TGCGCCAACATGACTAGCGGGATGTTCCGGGAGCTGTTTTTT. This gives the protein CANMTSGMFRELFF.

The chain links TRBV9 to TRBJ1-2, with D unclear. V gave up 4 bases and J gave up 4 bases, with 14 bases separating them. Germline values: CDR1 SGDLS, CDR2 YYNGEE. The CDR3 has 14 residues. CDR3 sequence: CASSPEDGSYGYTF. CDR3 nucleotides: TGTGCCAGCAGCCCCGAAGATGGGAGCTATGGCTACACCTTC.

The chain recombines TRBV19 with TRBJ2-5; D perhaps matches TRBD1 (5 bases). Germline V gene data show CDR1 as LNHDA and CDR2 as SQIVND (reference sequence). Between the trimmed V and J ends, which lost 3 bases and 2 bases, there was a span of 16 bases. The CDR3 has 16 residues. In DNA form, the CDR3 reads TGTGCCAGTAGTATGTGGGGCTCCGGACGGCAAGAGACCCAGTACTTC. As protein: CASSMWGSGRQETQYF. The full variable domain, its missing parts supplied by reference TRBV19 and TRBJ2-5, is DGGITQSPKYLFRKEGQNVTLSCEQNLNHDAMYWYRQDPGQGLRLIYYSQIVNDFQKGDIAEGYSVSREKKESFPLTVTSAQKNPTAFYLCASSMWGSGRQETQYFGPGTRLLVL.

The CDR3 spells CASSWYIDSNQPQHF. CDR3 nucleotide sequence: TGTGCCAGCAGTTGGTACATTGATAGCAATCAGCCCCAGCATTTT. This chain connects TRBV6-2 or TRBV6-3 to TRBJ1-5; D is uncertain. Trimming cost V 4 bases and J 0 bases, with 10 bases left between them. Germline loops: CDR1 MNHEY, CDR2 SVGEGT. This CDR3 has 15 amino acids.

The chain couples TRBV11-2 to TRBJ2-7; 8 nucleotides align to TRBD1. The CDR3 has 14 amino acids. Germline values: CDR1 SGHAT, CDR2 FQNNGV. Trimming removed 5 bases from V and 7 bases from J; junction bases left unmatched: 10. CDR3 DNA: TGTGCCAGCAGCCAAATCAGGGGGCGTGGTGAGCAGTACTTC. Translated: CASSQIRGRGEQYF.

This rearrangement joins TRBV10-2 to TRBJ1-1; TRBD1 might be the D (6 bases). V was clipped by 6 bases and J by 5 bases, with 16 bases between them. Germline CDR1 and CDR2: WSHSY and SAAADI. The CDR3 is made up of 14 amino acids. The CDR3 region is CASRENWGRTEAFF. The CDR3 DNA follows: TGCGCCAGCAGAGAAAATTGGGGGCGGACTGAAGCTTTCTTT.

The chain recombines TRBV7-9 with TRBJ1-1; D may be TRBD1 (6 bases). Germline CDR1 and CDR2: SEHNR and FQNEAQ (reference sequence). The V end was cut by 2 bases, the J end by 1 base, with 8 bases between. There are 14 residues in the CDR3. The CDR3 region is CASSLQGPNTEAFF. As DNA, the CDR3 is TGTGCCAGCAGCTTACAGGGGCCGAACACTGAAGCTTTCTTT.

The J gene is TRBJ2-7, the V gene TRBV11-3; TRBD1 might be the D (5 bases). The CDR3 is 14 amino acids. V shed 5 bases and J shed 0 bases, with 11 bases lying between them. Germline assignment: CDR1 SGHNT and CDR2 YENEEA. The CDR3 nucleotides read TGTGCCAGCAGCCTACAGGCCTCCTCCTACGAGCAGTACTTC. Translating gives CASSLQASSYEQYF.

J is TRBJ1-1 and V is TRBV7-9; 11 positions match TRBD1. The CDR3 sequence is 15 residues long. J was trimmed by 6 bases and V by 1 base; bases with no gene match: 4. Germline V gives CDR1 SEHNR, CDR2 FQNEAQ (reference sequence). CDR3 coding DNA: TGTGCCAGCAGCTTAGGGGACAGGGGGGCCGCTGAAGCTTTCTTT. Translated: CASSLGDRGAAEAFF.

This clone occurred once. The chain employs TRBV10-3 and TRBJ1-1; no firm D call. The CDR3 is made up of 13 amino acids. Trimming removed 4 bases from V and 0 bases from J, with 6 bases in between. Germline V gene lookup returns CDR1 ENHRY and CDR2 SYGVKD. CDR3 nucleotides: TGTGCCATCAGTGTTGCTATGAACACTGAAGCTTTCTTT. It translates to CAISVAMNTEAFF.

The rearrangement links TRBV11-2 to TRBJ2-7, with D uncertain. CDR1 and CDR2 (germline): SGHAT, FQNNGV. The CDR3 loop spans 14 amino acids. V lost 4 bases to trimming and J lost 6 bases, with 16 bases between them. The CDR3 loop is CASSSIDGAFEQYF. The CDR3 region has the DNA TGTGCCAGCAGCTCCATAGATGGAGCTTTCGAGCAGTACTTC.

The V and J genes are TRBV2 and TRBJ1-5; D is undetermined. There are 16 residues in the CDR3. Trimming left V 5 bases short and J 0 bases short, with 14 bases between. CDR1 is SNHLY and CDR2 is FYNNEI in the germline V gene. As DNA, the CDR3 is TGTGCCAGCAGTCCTCTCTTGCTAGATAGCAATCAGCCCCAGCATTTT. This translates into CASSPLLLDSNQPQHF.

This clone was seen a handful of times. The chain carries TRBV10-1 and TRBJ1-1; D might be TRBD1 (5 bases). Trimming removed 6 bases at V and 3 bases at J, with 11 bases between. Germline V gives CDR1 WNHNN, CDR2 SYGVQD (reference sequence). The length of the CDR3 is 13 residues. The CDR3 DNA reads TGCGCCAGCAGGGACACGGGGGACACTGAAGCTTTCTTT. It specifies CASRDTGDTEAFF.

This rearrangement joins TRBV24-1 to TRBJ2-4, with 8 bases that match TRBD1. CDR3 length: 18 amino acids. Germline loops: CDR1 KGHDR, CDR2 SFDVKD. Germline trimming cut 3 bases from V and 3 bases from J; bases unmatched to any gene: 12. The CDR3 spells CATSDTAAGGMFKNIQYF. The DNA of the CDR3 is TGTGCCACCAGTGATACGGCGGCAGGGGGCATGTTCAAAAACATTCAGTACTTC.

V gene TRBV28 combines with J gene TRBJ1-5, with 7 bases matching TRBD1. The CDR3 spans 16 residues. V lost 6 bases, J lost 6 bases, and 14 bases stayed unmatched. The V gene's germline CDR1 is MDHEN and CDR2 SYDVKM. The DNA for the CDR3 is TGTGCCAGCAGCCCCATGACAGGGAAGGCTACTCAGCCCCAGCATTTT. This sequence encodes CASSPMTGKATQPQHF.

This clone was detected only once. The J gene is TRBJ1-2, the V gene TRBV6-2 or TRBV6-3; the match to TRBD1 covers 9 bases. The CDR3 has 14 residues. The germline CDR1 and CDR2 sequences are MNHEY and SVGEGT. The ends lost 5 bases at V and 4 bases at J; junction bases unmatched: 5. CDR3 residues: CASSPGQGVYGYTF. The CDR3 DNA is TGTGCCAGCAGTCCGGGACAGGGCGTCTATGGCTACACCTTC.

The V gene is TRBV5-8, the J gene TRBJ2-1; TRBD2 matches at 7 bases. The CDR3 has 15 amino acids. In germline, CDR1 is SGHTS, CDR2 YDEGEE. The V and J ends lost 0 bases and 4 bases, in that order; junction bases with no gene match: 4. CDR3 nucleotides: TGTGCCAGCAGCTTGGGACTAGCAGGTTACAATGAGCAGTTCTTC. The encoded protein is CASSLGLAGYNEQFF.

CDR3 in DNA: TGTGCCACCAGTGAACGGGAGGGGGCCTACAATGAGCAGTTCTTC. Translated: CATSEREGAYNEQFF. This chain connects TRBV24-1 to TRBJ2-1; 8 bases agree with TRBD2. V shed 4 bases and J 2 bases; nucleotides not matched to a gene: 3. CDR3 length: 15 residues. Per the germline V gene, CDR1 is KGHDR and CDR2 is SFDVKD.

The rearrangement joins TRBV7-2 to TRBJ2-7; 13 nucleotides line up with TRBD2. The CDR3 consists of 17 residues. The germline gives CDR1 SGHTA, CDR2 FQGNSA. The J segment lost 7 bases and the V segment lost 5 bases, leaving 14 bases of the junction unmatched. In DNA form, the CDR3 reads TGTGCCAGCAGCCTCGGACTAGCGGGGGCCTCGGGGGAAGAGCAGTACTTC. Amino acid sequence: CASSLGLAGASGEEQYF.

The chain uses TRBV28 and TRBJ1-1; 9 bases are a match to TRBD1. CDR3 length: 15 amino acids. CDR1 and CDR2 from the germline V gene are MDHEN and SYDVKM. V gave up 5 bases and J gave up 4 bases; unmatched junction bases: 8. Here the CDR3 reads CASSIRGTGRTEAFF. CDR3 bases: TGTGCCAGCAGTATCCGAGGGACAGGGCGCACTGAAGCTTTCTTT.

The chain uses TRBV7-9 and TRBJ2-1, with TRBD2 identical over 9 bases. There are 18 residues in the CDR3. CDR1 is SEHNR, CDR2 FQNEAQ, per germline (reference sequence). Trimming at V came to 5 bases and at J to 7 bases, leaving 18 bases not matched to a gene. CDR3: CASSPMRGGSGRGNEQFF. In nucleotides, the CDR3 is TGTGCCAGCAGCCCCATGAGGGGGGGTAGCGGGAGAGGTAATGAGCAGTTCTTC.

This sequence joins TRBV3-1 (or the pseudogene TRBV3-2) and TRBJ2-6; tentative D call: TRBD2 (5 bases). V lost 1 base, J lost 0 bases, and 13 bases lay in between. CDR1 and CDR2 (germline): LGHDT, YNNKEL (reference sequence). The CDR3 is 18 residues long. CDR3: CASSQARGFSSGANVLTF. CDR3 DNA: TGTGCCAGCAGCCAAGCTCGGGGATTCTCCTCTGGGGCCAACGTCCTGACTTTC.

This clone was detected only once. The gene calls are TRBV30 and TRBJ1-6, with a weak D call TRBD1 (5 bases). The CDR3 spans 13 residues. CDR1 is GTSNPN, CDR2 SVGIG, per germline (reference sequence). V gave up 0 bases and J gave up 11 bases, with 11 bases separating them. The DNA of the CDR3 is TGTGCCTGGAGTGTGACAGCAATGGCACCCCTCCACTTT. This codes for CAWSVTAMAPLHF.